Below, 14 T cell receptor beta chains from the same sample are listed, as sequenced in a study of CD8 T cells in ankylosing spondylitis. TCRdb reprocessed the 5' RACE reads with MiXCR, giving one entry per CDR3 protein. Among fewer than 80,000 distinct CDR3 sequences listed, about 5.2% were seen once. The sequenced sample consisted of blood, either unsorted or a sorted T cell fraction (not recorded which). Receptors were obtained from a male donor with ankylosing spondylitis or in good health (not recorded which).

This clonotype was counted at least ten times. The genes are TRBV24-1 and TRBJ2-1; D call uncertain. V dropped 7 bases and J dropped 10 bases, with 10 bases sitting between them. The CDR3 spans 11 residues. CDR1 and CDR2 (germline): KGHDR, SFDVKD. Written as DNA, the CDR3 is TGTGCCACCAGGGATGTTGGGGAGCAGTTCTTC. It encodes CATRDVGEQFF.

This clonotype was observed many times. V gene TRBV29-1 combines with J gene TRBJ1-2; D call uncertain. This CDR3 is built from 11 residues. Germline CDR1 and CDR2: SQVTM and ANQGSEA. The V and J ends lost 7 bases and 8 bases respectively, with 14 bases between them. The CDR3 region has the DNA TGCAGCGCTATCAAGGGCAGGGGCTACACCTTC. This sequence encodes CSAIKGRGYTF.

Note on this clonotype: A read error is possible here, since a much larger clone lies one base away. The chain recombines TRBV2 with TRBJ2-3; 7 positions match TRBD1. Germline-derived CDR1 and CDR2 are SNHLY and FYNNEI. V was clipped by 11 bases and J by 5 bases; unmatched bases: 13. This CDR3 has 14 residues. CDR3 sequence (DNA): TGTGCCGGAGAGCTAGGGGGCTCGATAGATACGCAGTATTTT. It is translated as CAGELGGSIDTQYF.

In this sample, this clonotype turned up many times. CDR3 nucleotide sequence: TGCGCCAGCAGCTTTACGACGTCGGAGGGCTACACCTTC. Translated, it gives CASSFTTSEGYTF. The V call is TRBV5-1, the J call TRBJ1-2; the D is unclear. Trimming took off 2 bases at V and 8 bases at J, with 13 bases between the two ends. Germline assignment: CDR1 SGHRS and CDR2 YFSETQ. The CDR3 consists of 13 residues.

This clonotype was detected only a few times. The J gene is TRBJ2-7, the V gene TRBV3-1; D is unclear. V lost 5 bases and J 2 bases, leaving 10 bases between the germline ends. Per germline, CDR1 LGHDT and CDR2 YNNKEL (reference sequence). The CDR3 has 13 residues. The CDR3 DNA sequence: TGTGCCAGCAGCTCGTTGGACGCCTACGAGCAGTACTTC. As protein: CASSSLDAYEQYF.

In this sample, this clonotype turned up many times. The gene calls are TRBV28 and TRBJ2-7; D unclear. V was clipped by 5 bases and J by 4 bases, with 9 bases between them. The CDR3 contains 12 residues. Germline CDR1 is MDHEN and CDR2 is SYDVKM. This chain's CDR3 is CASSHPNYEQYF. The CDR3 DNA reads as TGTGCCAGCAGTCATCCTAATTACGAGCAGTACTTC.

In this sample, this clonotype turned up many times. The chain employs TRBV11-2 and TRBJ1-4; unclear D gene. Germline V gene data show CDR1 as SGHAT and CDR2 as FQNNGV. CDR3 length: 16 residues. Trimming removed 6 bases from V and 0 bases from J, with 14 bases in between. CDR3 DNA sequence: TGTGCCAGCAGTCAAATGGGTCCGGCAACTAATGAAAAACTGTTTTTT. Its translation: CASSQMGPATNEKLFF. The entire variable domain, with the rest obtained from reference TRBV11-2 and TRBJ1-4, is as follows: EAGVAQSPRYKIIEKRQSVAFWCNPISGHATLYWYQQILGQGPKLLIQFQNNGVVDDSQLPKDRFSAERLKGVDSTLKIQPAKLEDSAVYLCASSQMGPATNEKLFFGSGTQLSVL.

This clonotype was recorded at least ten times. The V gene is TRBV4-3, the J gene TRBJ2-6; D gene ambiguous. The CDR3 has 15 amino acids. V dropped 1 base and J dropped 2 bases, with 6 bases sitting between them. Per the germline V gene, CDR1 is LGHNA and CDR2 is YSLEER. The CDR3 sequence: CASSQVSAGANVLTF. CDR3 DNA: TGCGCCAGCAGCCAAGTAAGCGCTGGGGCCAACGTCCTGACTTTC.

Ten or more counts support this clonotype. The CDR3 is CAISEEKQRAGELFF. For the CDR3, the DNA is TGTGCCATCAGTGAGGAAAAACAGCGCGCCGGGGAGCTGTTTTTT. J is TRBJ2-2 and V is TRBV10-3; D remains ambiguous. The length of the CDR3 is 15 residues. The germline V gene encodes CDR1 ENHRY and CDR2 SYGVKD. V lost 2 bases and J 6 bases, leaving 13 bases between the germline ends.

In its sample, this clonotype was seen many times. V gene TRBV18 combines with J gene TRBJ2-7, with 7 bases fitting TRBD1. The CDR3 is made up of 14 amino acids. J was trimmed by 6 bases and V by 3 bases; bases with no gene match: 8. Germline V gives CDR1 KGHSH, CDR2 LQKENI. CDR3 amino acids: CASSPRQGTLEQYF. The CDR3 coding sequence is TGTGCCAGCTCACCTCGACAGGGTACTCTCGAGCAGTACTTC. The full variable domain, with the rest looked up from reference TRBV18 and TRBJ2-7, is NAGVMQNPRHLVRRRGQEARLRCSPMKGHSHVYWYRQLPEEGLKFMVYLQKENIIDESGMPKERFSAEFPKEGPSILRIQQVVRGDSAAYFCASSPRQGTLEQYFGPGTRLTVT.

This clonotype was detected many times. The CDR3 bases are TGTGCCAGCACCCTGGGGGACAGGGAAACCTACGAGCAGTACTTC. It codes for CASTLGDRETYEQYF. V gene TRBV9 combines with J gene TRBJ2-7; 9 bases agree with TRBD1. CDR3 size: 15 residues. Germline values: CDR1 SGDLS, CDR2 YYNGEE. V lost 6 bases to trimming and J lost 2 bases; unmatched junction nucleotides: 9.

This clonotype has ten or more counts. This chain links TRBV18 with TRBJ2-7; 8 bases are a match to TRBD1. V was pared by 3 bases and J by 3 bases, with 4 bases of the junction left unmatched. CDR3 length equals 14 residues. Germline CDR1 KGHSH, CDR2 LQKENI. The CDR3 region has the DNA TGTGCCAGCTCACCGGGACAGGAGGTCTACGAGCAGTACTTC. It translates to CASSPGQEVYEQYF.

The table lists this clonotype with many counts. The chain joins TRBV27 to TRBJ1-5; possibly TRBD1 for D (6 bases). Germline V CDR1 and CDR2: MNHEY, SMNVEV (reference sequence). This CDR3 comprises 17 residues. Trimming shortened V by 5 bases and J by 2 bases, and 19 bases separated the two germline ends. The chain's CDR3 is CASSPRLDPGGNQPQHF. CDR3 coding DNA: TGTGCCAGCAGTCCCCGCTTGGACCCAGGGGGCAATCAGCCCCAGCATTTT.

The table lists this clonotype with many counts. The J gene is TRBJ1-6, the V gene TRBV5-1; TRBD1 matches at 9 bases. Germline assignment: CDR1 SGHRS and CDR2 YFSETQ. Trimming at V came to 0 bases and at J to 0 bases, leaving 7 bases not matched to a gene. The CDR3 is 19 residues long. The CDR3 DNA follows: TGCGCCAGCAGCTTGGGGGCCGGGACAGGGAGCTCCTATAATTCACCCCTCCACTTT. It yields the protein CASSLGAGTGSSYNSPLHF.